The 27 T cell receptor beta chains below come from one sample, sequenced in a study of cytomegalovirus exposure and HLA in healthy donors. 13 Jbeta primers and 60 Vbeta primers were used for the PCR. This table comes from immunoSEQ multiplex PCR, and its TCRdb copy is limited to in-frame clones, with some not included. The data hold some 170,000 clones, with roughly 80% observed a single time. Sequenced: PBMCs. These receptors all stem from a man aged 25 to 40 in good health and CMV-seropositive.

CDR3 sequence reads: CSVGSQLGADTQYF. CDR3 in DNA: TGCAGCGTTGGTAGTCAATTAGGGGCAGATACGCAGTATTTT. V and J are TRBV29-1 and TRBJ2-3; perhaps TRBD1 as D (5 bases). This CDR3 spans 14 amino acids. CDR1 is SQVTM and CDR2 is ANQGSEA in the germline V gene. The V end was cut by 4 bases, the J end by 4 bases, with 15 bases between.

V is TRBV29-1 and J is TRBJ2-7, with TRBD1 matching 9 bases. J lost 6 bases, V lost 6 bases, and 6 bases had no gene match. The CDR3 runs 12 residues. Germline assignment: CDR1 SQVTM and CDR2 ANQGSEA. The CDR3 loop reads CSVWTGEGEQYF. DNA for the CDR3: TGCAGCGTATGGACAGGGGAGGGCGAGCAGTACTTC.

This chain links TRBV11-3 with TRBJ2-1; 10 bases line up with TRBD1. CDR3 size: 14 residues. The trim removed 5 bases at V and 6 bases at J, leaving 4 bases unmatched. Germline lookup yields CDR1 SGHNT and CDR2 YENEEA. The CDR3 here is CASSTDRGVNEQFF. In nucleotides, the CDR3 is TGTGCCAGCAGCACGGACAGGGGGGTCAATGAGCAGTTCTTC.

V gene TRBV29-1 combines with J gene TRBJ2-1, with a weak D call TRBD1 (6 bases). This CDR3 is 11 amino acids long. Trimming cost V 6 bases and J 8 bases, with 11 bases left between them. Germline CDR1 SQVTM, CDR2 ANQGSEA. CDR3 protein: CSVTRGHEQFF. CDR3 DNA sequence: TGCAGCGTGACCAGGGGCCATGAGCAGTTCTTC.

The chain employs TRBV4-3 and TRBJ1-1; D is perhaps TRBD1 (5 bases). Germline V gene lookup returns CDR1 LGHNA and CDR2 YSLEER. V lost 0 bases and J 3 bases, leaving 8 bases between the germline ends. The CDR3 contains 14 residues. CDR3 sequence: CASSQDRADTEAFF. CDR3 nucleotide sequence: TGCGCCAGCAGCCAAGACAGGGCAGACACTGAAGCTTTCTTT.

The chain combines TRBV5-4 with TRBJ1-6; D is possibly TRBD1 (6 bases). Trimming took 7 bases from V and 9 from J, leaving 26 bases between them. The CDR3 contains 17 residues. The germline gives CDR1 SGHNT, CDR2 YYREEE (reference sequence). CDR3 protein: CASEPLPGYRESSPLHF. The CDR3 region has the DNA TGTGCCAGCGAGCCCCTACCGGGTTACAGGGAGTCTTCACCCCTCCACTTT. The complete variable domain, with remaining parts taken from reference TRBV5-4 and TRBJ1-6, reads ETGVTQSPTHLIKTRGQQVTLRCSSQSGHNTVSWYQQALGQGPQFIFQYYREEENGRGNFPPRFSGLQFPNYSSELNVNALELDDSALYLCASEPLPGYRESSPLHFGNGTRLTVT.

The chain joins TRBV5-1 to TRBJ2-7, with 13 bases fitting TRBD2. The CDR3 length is 18 residues. The ends lost 0 bases at V and 0 bases at J; junction bases unmatched: 6. Germline CDR1 SGHRS, CDR2 YFSETQ. CDR3 residues: CASSLGWTSGGASYEQYF. The CDR3 DNA reads TGCGCCAGCAGCTTGGGATGGACTAGCGGGGGAGCCTCCTACGAGCAGTACTTC.

The V and J genes are TRBV29-1 and TRBJ1-1; D remains unclear. Germline CDR1 is SQVTM and CDR2 is ANQGSEA. V was pared by 2 bases and J by 0 bases, with 7 bases between. CDR3 length equals 13 residues. The CDR3 loop reads CSVEIRLNTEAFF. The CDR3 DNA sequence: TGCAGCGTTGAAATACGGTTGAACACTGAAGCTTTCTTT.

The rearrangement links TRBV5-6 to TRBJ2-1, with D possibly TRBD1 on 6 matching bases. The CDR3 is 17 amino acids. Between the trimmed V and J ends, which lost 0 bases and 2 bases, there was a span of 15 bases. The germline V gene has CDR1 SGHDT and CDR2 YYEEEE. The CDR3 bases are TGTGCCAGCAGCTTGGGGGACACAACTCTAACCTACAATGAGCAGTTCTTC. It yields the protein CASSLGDTTLTYNEQFF.

This clone was counted a single time. This chain joins TRBV28 and TRBJ1-1; the match to TRBD1 covers 10 bases. V lost 7 bases and J lost 3; bases outside the gene matches: 17. There are 18 residues in the CDR3. Per the germline V gene, CDR1 is MDHEN and CDR2 is SYDVKM. The CDR3 nucleotides read TGTGCCAGCACCCTCCCTCCGGGACAGGGGCTCGGGGACACTGAAGCTTTCTTT. Translation gives CASTLPPGQGLGDTEAFF.

The rearrangement joins TRBV28 to TRBJ1-5, with D perhaps matching TRBD1 (5 bases). Looked up from germline, CDR1 is MDHEN and CDR2 is SYDVKM. Trimming cost V 11 bases and J 2 bases, with 13 bases left between them. The CDR3 sequence is 13 residues long. The CDR3 coding sequence is TGTGCCGAAGGGGAAGTTGGCAATCAGCCCCAGCATTTT. Its protein product is CAEGEVGNQPQHF. Full variable domain (remainder filled in from reference TRBV28 and TRBJ1-5): DVKVTQSSRYLVKRTGEKVFLECVQDMDHENMFWYRQDPGLGLRLIYFSYDVKMKEKGDIPEGYSVSREKKERFSLILESASTNQTSMYLCAEGEVGNQPQHFGDGTRLSIL.

This chain joins TRBV27 and TRBJ1-4, with 7 bases matching TRBD1. The trim removed 8 bases at V and 3 bases at J, leaving 6 bases unmatched. The CDR3 runs to 14 residues. Germline CDR1 MNHEY, CDR2 SMNVEV (reference sequence). The CDR3 nucleotides read TGTGCCAGCCACAGACAGGGTTCTAATGAAAAACTGTTTTTT. Translation: CASHRQGSNEKLFF.

The CDR3 protein is CASSPPRGASQETQYF. DNA of the CDR3: TGTGCCAGCTCACCACCACGGGGGGCAAGCCAAGAGACCCAGTACTTC. This chain uses TRBV18 with TRBJ2-5; TRBD2 is a possible D gene (7 bases). Germline assignment: CDR1 KGHSH and CDR2 LQKENI. The length of the CDR3 is 16 residues. Trimming left V 0 bases short and J 1 base short, with 12 bases between.

This clone was detected only a few times. This chain joins TRBV6-1 and TRBJ1-5; maybe TRBD1 (6 bases). V shed 6 bases and J shed 4 bases, with 16 bases lying between them. The germline V gene has CDR1 MNHNS and CDR2 SASEGT. The CDR3 consists of 15 residues. The CDR3 region is CASRPTGLGNQPQHF. The CDR3 nucleotides read TGTGCCAGCAGGCCCACAGGGTTAGGAAATCAGCCCCAGCATTTT.

V gene TRBV10-3 combines with J gene TRBJ2-6; TRBD1 matches 11 bases. Germline V gives CDR1 ENHRY, CDR2 SYGVKD. CDR3 length equals 16 residues. After removal of 7 bases from V and 4 bases from J, the junction contained 6 bases not matched to a gene. The CDR3 coding sequence is TGTGCCATCACCGGACAGGGGGCGCTGGGGGCCAACGTCCTGACTTTC. This sequence encodes CAITGQGALGANVLTF.

The rearrangement joins TRBV6-5 to TRBJ1-1, with D possibly being TRBD1 (6 bases). This CDR3 contains 15 residues. Trimming cost V 4 bases and J 4 bases, with 16 bases left between them. Germline values: CDR1 MNHEY, CDR2 SVGAGI. The CDR3 region is CASSWYREGSTEAFF. The DNA for the CDR3 is TGTGCCAGCAGTTGGTACAGGGAAGGGAGCACTGAAGCTTTCTTT.

The V gene is TRBV5-1, the J gene TRBJ1-4, with 7 nucleotides matching TRBD1. The CDR3 has 14 residues. J lost 6 bases, V lost 4 bases, and 6 bases had no gene match. Germline lookup yields CDR1 SGHRS and CDR2 YFSETQ. CDR3 sequence reads: CASSLDRVDEKLFF. The DNA of the CDR3 is TGCGCCAGCAGCCTCGACAGGGTGGATGAAAAACTGTTTTTT.

The V and J genes are TRBV28 and TRBJ2-7, with 9 bases fitting TRBD1. The CDR3 consists of 15 residues. V was clipped by 5 bases and J by 0 bases; unmatched bases: 5. Germline values: CDR1 MDHEN, CDR2 SYDVKM. The CDR3 protein is CASSLGGQGSYEQYF. The CDR3 DNA reads TGTGCCAGCAGTCTGGGGGGACAGGGCTCCTACGAGCAGTACTTC.

A few counts support this clone. V usage is TRBV6-5 and J usage is TRBJ2-7, with D perhaps matching TRBD2 (7 bases). The CDR3 contains 13 residues. The germline V gene encodes CDR1 MNHEY and CDR2 SVGAGI. Between the trimmed V and J ends, which lost 2 bases and 7 bases, there was a span of 12 bases. CDR3 region: CASSYEGGLEQYF. In nucleotides, the CDR3 is TGTGCCAGCAGTTACGAGGGGGGGCTTGAGCAGTACTTC.

The chain recombines TRBV29-1 with TRBJ1-6; possibly TRBD1 for D (6 bases). The V gene's germline CDR1 is SQVTM and CDR2 ANQGSEA. The CDR3 has 14 amino acids. Trimming stripped 6 bases from V and 7 bases from J, with 16 bases between. The CDR3 nucleotides are TGCAGCGTCCTCGATCAGGGGAGAAATTCACCCCTCCACTTT. Encoded protein: CSVLDQGRNSPLHF.

The V gene is TRBV28, the J gene TRBJ2-7; the match to TRBD1 covers 11 bases. The CDR3 is 16 amino acids. J gave up 2 bases and V 5 bases, and 8 bases lay outside the gene matches. Germline assignment: CDR1 MDHEN and CDR2 SYDVKM. The chain's CDR3 is CASSTKGQGGPYEQYF. The CDR3 DNA sequence: TGTGCCAGCAGTACCAAGGGACAGGGGGGACCCTACGAGCAGTACTTC.

J is TRBJ1-6 and V is TRBV7-9; possible D gene TRBD1, 6 bases. CDR3 size: 14 residues. Trimming removed 4 bases at V and 10 bases at J, with 14 bases between. Germline lookup yields CDR1 SEHNR and CDR2 FQNEAQ (reference sequence). CDR3 sequence (DNA): TGTGCCAGCAGCTCTGGCGGGGGCGAGTCACCCCTCCACTTT. Translated, it gives CASSSGGGESPLHF. The full variable domain, with the rest looked up from reference TRBV7-9 and TRBJ1-6, is DTGVSQNPRHKITKRGQNVTFRCDPISEHNRLYWYRQTLGQGPEFLTYFQNEAQLEKSRLLSDRFSAERPKGSFSTLEIQRTEQGDSAMYLCASSSGGGESPLHFGNGTRLTVT.

The chain has TRBV10-3 and TRBJ2-5; TRBD2 agrees at 12 bases. The germline CDR1 and CDR2 sequences are ENHRY and SYGVKD. This CDR3 contains 15 residues. V was clipped by 10 bases and J by 5 bases; unmatched bases: 11. CDR3 region: CASPLAGGNGETQYF. CDR3 coding DNA: TGTGCCAGCCCCCTAGCGGGGGGGAATGGGGAGACCCAGTACTTC.

The V gene is TRBV5-6, the J gene TRBJ2-5, with 8 bases aligning to TRBD2. The CDR3 sequence is 15 residues long. Trimming at V came to 7 bases and at J to 2 bases, leaving 10 bases not matched to a gene. In germline, CDR1 is SGHDT, CDR2 YYEEEE. The CDR3 here is CASLPGTRKQETQYF. The DNA for the CDR3 is TGTGCCAGCCTACCCGGGACTAGAAAACAAGAGACCCAGTACTTC.

This clone was observed a single time. The rearrangement joins TRBV14 to TRBJ1-5; D possibly corresponds to TRBD1 (6 bases). The CDR3 spans 18 residues. Trimming pared 0 bases from V and 1 base from J, leaving 16 bases between. The germline CDR1 and CDR2 sequences are SGHDN and FVKESK. CDR3 protein: CASSQEGRGPSSNQPQHF. The CDR3, as DNA: TGTGCCAGCAGCCAAGAAGGCAGGGGCCCTTCAAGCAATCAGCCCCAGCATTTT.

V and J are TRBV11-3 and TRBJ2-5, with 10 nucleotides matching TRBD1. The CDR3 has 15 amino acids. The V segment lost 1 base and the J segment 5 bases; nucleotides outside the gene matches: 4. The germline CDR1 and CDR2 sequences are SGHNT and YENEEA. This CDR3 is CASSLGTGGGETQYF. The DNA of the CDR3 is TGTGCCAGCAGCTTAGGGACAGGGGGTGGCGAGACCCAGTACTTC.

The chain has TRBV9 and TRBJ2-3; TRBD1 matches at 10 bases. The CDR3 runs to 18 residues. The germline V gene has CDR1 SGDLS and CDR2 YYNGEE. The V and J ends lost 3 bases and 1 base, in that order; junction bases with no gene match: 11. In nucleotides, the CDR3 is TGTGCCAGCAGCGACCCCATGCAGACAGGGGGCCGCACAGATACGCAGTATTTT. Protein sequence: CASSDPMQTGGRTDTQYF.